The 24 T cell receptor beta chains presented below share a single source sample, sequenced in a study of blood T cell repertoires in COVID-19. Repertoires were generated with immunoSEQ multiplex PCR, while TCRdb's copy carries only in-frame clones and drops some. There are about 130,000 clones in the sample; about nine tenths occur only once, and 3% to 4% lies in the top ten. The sequenced sample consisted of peripheral blood. The receptors here all came from a man aged 45-60 years with active COVID-19.

The V call is TRBV5-8, the J call TRBJ1-5; no reliable D call. With 0 bases removed from V and 0 bases from J, the gap between germline ends came to 10 bases. The CDR3 is 16 residues long. CDR1 and CDR2 (germline): SGHTS, YDEGEE. The CDR3, as DNA: TGTGCCAGCAGCTTGGTCCAGGCCTATAGCAATCAGCCCCAGCATTTT. Translation gives CASSLVQAYSNQPQHF.

The V call is TRBV2, the J call TRBJ2-7; 8 nucleotides align to TRBD1. This CDR3 has 13 amino acids. Per the germline V gene, CDR1 is SNHLY and CDR2 is FYNNEI. V was clipped by 3 bases and J by 5 bases; unmatched bases: 3. CDR3 bases: TGTGCCAGCAGTGATAACAGGGGGAACGAGCAGTACGTC. Protein: CASSDNRGNEQYV.

The chain employs TRBV5-1 and TRBJ2-1, with 9 positions matching TRBD1. V lost 0 bases to trimming and J lost 8 bases; unmatched junction nucleotides: 9. Germline V gives CDR1 SGHRS, CDR2 YFSETQ. The CDR3 sequence is 16 residues long. Here the CDR3 DNA reads TGCGCCAGCAGCTTGGTTGGGACAGGGTCGATCGATGAGCAGTTCTTC. It yields the protein CASSLVGTGSIDEQFF.

This clone was observed once. The CDR3 DNA is TGTGCCAGCAGCCAACTAGGCCGGAACCCGGGGTTCTTC. Protein product: CASSQLGRNPGFF. The chain uses TRBV3-1 (or the pseudogene TRBV3-2) and TRBJ2-1, with D unclear. Trimming removed 2 bases from V and 15 bases from J, with 17 bases in between. This CDR3 region has 13 residues. CDR1 is LGHDT and CDR2 is YNNKEL in the germline V gene (reference sequence).

The genes are TRBV24-1 and TRBJ2-5; 9 bases are shared with TRBD1. The junction had 4 bases not matched to a gene; V was cut back by 4 bases and J by 5 bases. CDR1 is KGHDR, CDR2 SFDVKD, per germline. The CDR3 has 14 residues. CDR3 sequence reads: CATSDGQGYETQYF. In nucleotides, the CDR3 is TGTGCCACCAGTGACGGACAGGGGTACGAGACCCAGTACTTC.

The chain couples TRBV18 to TRBJ1-1; 8 bases are a match to TRBD1. The CDR3 sequence is 15 residues long. The ends lost 1 base at V and 5 bases at J; junction bases unmatched: 6. Per the germline V gene, CDR1 is KGHSH and CDR2 is LQKENI. The CDR3 region is CASSPLGQGRTEAFF. The CDR3 nucleotides are TGTGCCAGCTCACCACTCGGACAGGGAAGGACTGAAGCTTTCTTT.

The V gene is TRBV3-1 (or the pseudogene TRBV3-2), the J gene TRBJ2-1, with D perhaps matching TRBD2 (5 bases). V lost 0 bases and J 8 bases, leaving 20 bases between the germline ends. The CDR3 consists of 17 residues. Per the germline V gene, CDR1 is LGHDT and CDR2 is YNNKEL (reference sequence). In DNA form, the CDR3 reads TGTGCCAGCAGCCAAGATGTTAGCGTCGAGGGCGTCGATGAGCAGTTCTTC. This sequence encodes CASSQDVSVEGVDEQFF.

A few counts support this clone. The chain couples TRBV9 to TRBJ2-7, with 8 bases aligning to TRBD1. CDR1 and CDR2 from the germline V gene are SGDLS and YYNGEE. This CDR3 has 14 residues. Losses at the gene ends were 0 bases for V and 7 bases for J; bases not matched to a gene: 6. DNA for the CDR3: TGTGCCAGCAGCGTAGGGACAGGGACTCGGGAGCAGTACTTC. Its translation is CASSVGTGTREQYF.

DNA of the CDR3: TGTGCCATCGGACAGAAAGAGACCCAGTACTTC. It is translated as CAIGQKETQYF. The rearrangement joins TRBV10-3 to TRBJ2-5; a weak D match, TRBD1 (6 bases). This CDR3 spans 11 amino acids. Germline CDR1 ENHRY, CDR2 SYGVKD. V lost 8 bases, J lost 3 bases, and 7 bases lay in between.

The chain employs TRBV5-1 and TRBJ2-7; 11 nucleotides align to TRBD1. Trimming at V came to 3 bases and at J to 6 bases, leaving 8 bases not matched to a gene. Germline loops: CDR1 SGHRS, CDR2 YFSETQ. The CDR3 consists of 15 residues. The CDR3 nucleotides read TGCGCCAGCAGCTCGTTCTCCGGGACAGGGGGCGAGCAGTACTTC. As protein: CASSSFSGTGGEQYF. Full variable domain (rest looked up from reference TRBV5-1 and TRBJ2-7): KAGVTQTPRYLIKTRGQQVTLSCSPISGHRSVSWYQQTPGQGLQFLFEYFSETQRNKGNFPGRFSGRQFSNSRSEMNVSTLELGDSALYLCASSSFSGTGGEQYFGPGTRLTVT.

This clone was observed a few times. The chain joins TRBV3-1 (or the pseudogene TRBV3-2) to TRBJ1-2; D possibly corresponds to TRBD1 (6 bases). The germline V gene encodes CDR1 LGHDT and CDR2 YNNKEL (reference sequence). V shed 1 base and J shed 8 bases, with 11 bases lying between them. The CDR3 contains 13 residues. As DNA, the CDR3 is TGTGCCAGCAGCCAAGCGGCAGGGGAAGGCTACACCTTC. This encodes CASSQAAGEGYTF.

V is TRBV6-5 and J is TRBJ1-3, with a weak D call TRBD1 (5 bases). The germline gives CDR1 MNHEY, CDR2 SVGAGI. This CDR3 is 15 amino acids long. Trimming removed 0 bases at V and 0 bases at J, with 6 bases between. CDR3 nucleotides: TGTGCCAGCAGTTACTCGACAGTCTCTGGAAACACCATATATTTT. It encodes CASSYSTVSGNTIYF.

The gene calls are TRBV7-8 and TRBJ1-1, with D possibly matching TRBD1 (5 bases). Between the trimmed V and J ends, which lost 3 bases and 1 base, there was a span of 9 bases. Germline CDR1 and CDR2: SGHVS and FQNEAQ. The CDR3 totals 14 residues. The CDR3 loop is CASSLSGPNTEAFF. DNA of the CDR3: TGTGCCAGCAGCTTGTCAGGGCCGAACACTGAAGCTTTCTTT.

This chain connects TRBV5-4 to TRBJ2-7, with 9 bases matching TRBD1. CDR3 length: 15 amino acids. Germline CDR1 reads SGHNT; CDR2 reads YYREEE (reference sequence). V was pared by 3 bases and J by 1 base, with 5 bases of the junction left unmatched. CDR3 protein: CASSSGTGLSYEQYF. CDR3 DNA sequence: TGTGCCAGCAGCTCCGGGACAGGGTTGTCCTACGAGCAGTACTTC.

The chain joins TRBV19 to TRBJ1-1; D uncertain. The ends were cut back, 1 base at V and 1 base at J, with 16 bases in the middle. The CDR3 has 17 residues. In germline, CDR1 is LNHDA, CDR2 SQIVND (reference sequence). The CDR3 DNA sequence: TGTGCCAGTAGTATAGCTTCCGCTAGGCCTAAGAACACTGAAGCTTTCTTT. It specifies CASSIASARPKNTEAFF.

This clone was found once. The V and J genes are TRBV3-1 (or the pseudogene TRBV3-2) and TRBJ2-1; possible D gene TRBD2, 6 bases. The CDR3 has 16 amino acids. Germline V gene data show CDR1 as LGHDT and CDR2 as YNNKEL (reference sequence). V lost 6 bases to trimming and J lost 2 bases, with 17 bases between them. CDR3 protein: CASSKLALSPYNEQFF. The CDR3 region has the DNA TGTGCCAGCAGTAAACTAGCCCTCTCGCCCTACAATGAGCAGTTCTTC.

The chain employs TRBV6-4 and TRBJ1-3, with 7 bases matching TRBD1. Per the germline V gene, CDR1 is MRHNA and CDR2 is SNTAGT. J gave up 0 bases and V 4 bases, and 3 bases lay outside the gene matches. The CDR3 loop spans 15 amino acids. The CDR3 spells CASSVRGLSGNTIYF. CDR3 nucleotides: TGTGCCAGCAGTGTTAGGGGGCTCTCTGGAAACACCATATATTTT.

The chain has TRBV2 and TRBJ1-6; 7 bases align to TRBD1. The length of the CDR3 is 14 residues. The V gene's germline CDR1 is SNHLY and CDR2 FYNNEI. V gave up 6 bases and J gave up 8 bases; unmatched junction bases: 7. In DNA, the CDR3 is TGTGCCAGCAGACTGACAGGGTTGTATTCACCCCTCCACTTT. Translation: CASRLTGLYSPLHF.

The chain uses TRBV4-1 and TRBJ1-1, with a weak D call TRBD1 (5 bases). Germline V gives CDR1 MGHRA, CDR2 YSYEKL. V was shortened by 1 base and J by 3 bases, with 9 bases between the two germline ends. The CDR3 covers 14 residues. CDR3: CASSQALGDTEAFF. The CDR3 DNA reads TGCGCCAGCAGCCAAGCCCTAGGGGACACTGAAGCTTTCTTT.

The rearrangement uses TRBV19 and TRBJ2-7, with 9 bases lining up with TRBD1. Looked up from germline, CDR1 is LNHDA and CDR2 is SQIVND (reference sequence). The CDR3 sequence is 13 residues long. J gave up 3 bases and V 8 bases, and 5 bases lay outside the gene matches. The CDR3 coding sequence is TGTGCCAGTCGACAGGGGGGGGACTACGAGCAGTACTTC. Its protein is CASRQGGDYEQYF.

The rearrangement links TRBV19 to TRBJ2-5; 11 bases line up with TRBD2. CDR3 length equals 17 residues. Trimming cost V 2 bases and J 4 bases; bases outside gene matches: 9. Germline V lookup: CDR1 LNHDA, CDR2 SQIVND (reference sequence). The CDR3 region is CASSIKVLLAGGETQYF. The CDR3 DNA follows: TGTGCCAGTAGTATAAAGGTCCTGCTAGCGGGGGGAGAGACCCAGTACTTC.

The chain couples TRBV6-1 to TRBJ1-5, with a weak D call TRBD1 (5 bases). Deletions cut 2 bases from V and 0 bases from J, with 5 bases between. This CDR3 has 14 amino acids. CDR1 MNHNS and CDR2 SASEGT come from the germline V gene. This CDR3 reads CASSEQGSNQPQHF. As DNA, the CDR3 is TGTGCCAGCAGTGAACAGGGTAGCAATCAGCCCCAGCATTTT.

The chain uses TRBV24-1 and TRBJ2-1; 7 bases align to TRBD1. The length of the CDR3 is 16 residues. The V segment lost 5 bases and the J segment 3 bases; nucleotides outside the gene matches: 9. The germline V gene has CDR1 KGHDR and CDR2 SFDVKD. In DNA form, the CDR3 reads TGTGCCACCAGTGGCCGGGACAGTTTAAACTACAATGAGCAGTTCTTC. This encodes CATSGRDSLNYNEQFF.

The rearrangement uses TRBV5-8 and TRBJ1-2, with D perhaps TRBD1 (6 bases). The CDR3 runs to 16 residues. From germline, CDR1 is SGHTS and CDR2 YDEGEE. V gave up 2 bases and J gave up 8 bases, with 22 bases separating them. CDR3 residues: CASSFRDTPLMEGYTF. Written as DNA, the CDR3 is TGTGCCAGCAGCTTCCGGGACACCCCTCTGATGGAGGGCTACACCTTC.